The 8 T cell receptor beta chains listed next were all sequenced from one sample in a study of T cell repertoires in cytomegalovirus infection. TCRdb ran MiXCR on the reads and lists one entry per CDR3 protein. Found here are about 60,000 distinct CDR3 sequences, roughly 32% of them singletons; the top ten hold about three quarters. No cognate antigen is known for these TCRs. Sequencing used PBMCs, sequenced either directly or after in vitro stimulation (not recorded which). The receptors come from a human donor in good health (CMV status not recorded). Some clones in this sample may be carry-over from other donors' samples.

CDR3 sequence: CSARTDSNQPQHF. The CDR3 bases are TGCAGTGCTCGGACAGATAGCAATCAGCCCCAGCATTTT. The chain is built from TRBV20-1 and TRBJ1-5; TRBD1 is a possible D gene (6 bases). Between the trimmed V and J ends, which lost 5 bases and 0 bases, there was a span of 8 bases. CDR3 length: 13 amino acids. Germline CDR1 reads DFQATT; CDR2 reads SNEGSKA (reference sequence).

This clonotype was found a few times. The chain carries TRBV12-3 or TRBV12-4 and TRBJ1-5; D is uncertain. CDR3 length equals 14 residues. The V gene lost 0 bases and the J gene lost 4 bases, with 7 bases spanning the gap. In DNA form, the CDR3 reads TGTGCCAGCAGTTTAGCGGAAGGAAATCAGCCCCAGCATTTT. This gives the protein CASSLAEGNQPQHF.

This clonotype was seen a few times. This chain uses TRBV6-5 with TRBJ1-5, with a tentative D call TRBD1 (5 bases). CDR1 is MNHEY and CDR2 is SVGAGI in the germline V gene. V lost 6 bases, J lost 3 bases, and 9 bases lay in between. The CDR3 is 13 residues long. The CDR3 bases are TGTGCCAGCAGCCGGACAATCAATCAGCCCCAGCATTTT. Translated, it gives CASSRTINQPQHF.

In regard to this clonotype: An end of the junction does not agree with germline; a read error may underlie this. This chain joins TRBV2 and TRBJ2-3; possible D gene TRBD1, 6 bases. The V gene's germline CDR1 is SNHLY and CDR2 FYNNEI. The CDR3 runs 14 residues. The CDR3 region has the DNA TGTGCCCGCAGCCGACAGGCTCCCACAGATACGCAGTATTTT. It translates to CARSRQAPTDTQYF.

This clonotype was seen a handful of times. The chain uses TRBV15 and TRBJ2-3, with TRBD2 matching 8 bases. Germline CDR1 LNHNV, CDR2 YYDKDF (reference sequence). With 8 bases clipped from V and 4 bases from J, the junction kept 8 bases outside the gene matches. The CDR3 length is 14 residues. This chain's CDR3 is CATSRGGNADTQYF. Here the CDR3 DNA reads TGTGCCACCTCACGGGGGGGCAACGCAGATACGCAGTATTTT.

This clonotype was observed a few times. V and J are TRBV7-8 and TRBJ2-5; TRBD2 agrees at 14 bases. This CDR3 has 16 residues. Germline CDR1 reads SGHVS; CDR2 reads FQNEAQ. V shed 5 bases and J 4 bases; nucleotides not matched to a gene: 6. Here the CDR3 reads CASSLGTSGSGETQYF. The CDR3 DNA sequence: TGTGCCAGCAGCCTCGGGACTAGCGGGAGCGGAGAGACCCAGTACTTC.

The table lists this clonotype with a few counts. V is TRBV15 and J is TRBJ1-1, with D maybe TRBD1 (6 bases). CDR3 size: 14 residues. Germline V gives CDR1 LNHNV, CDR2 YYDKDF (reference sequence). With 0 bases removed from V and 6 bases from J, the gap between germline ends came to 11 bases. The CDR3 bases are TGTGCCACCAGCAGAGACAGGGGAGGACCTGAAGCTTTCTTT. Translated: CATSRDRGGPEAFF.

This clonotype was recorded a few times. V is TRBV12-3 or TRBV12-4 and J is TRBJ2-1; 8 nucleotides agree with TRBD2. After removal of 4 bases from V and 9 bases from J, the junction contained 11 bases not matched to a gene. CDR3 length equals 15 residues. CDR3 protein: CASSYLAGDKSEQFF. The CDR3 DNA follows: TGTGCCAGCAGTTATCTAGCGGGTGATAAAAGTGAGCAGTTCTTC.